This paragraph reports one T cell receptor beta chain. Data came from immunoSEQ multiplex PCR; TCRdb stores just in-frame clones and leaves some out. Among some 130,000 clones listed, roughly nine tenths were seen once. Germline CDR1 reads SGHNT; CDR2 reads YYREEE (reference sequence). This CDR3 is 16 amino acids long. The ends lost 0 bases at V and 4 bases at J; junction bases unmatched: 8. The sample belongs to a study of T cell responses to AZD1222 COVID-19 vaccine. The material was peripheral blood, obtained 28 days after the second AZD1222 dose. The rearrangement uses TRBV5-4 and TRBJ2-3; 7 positions match TRBD2. The sequence was obtained from an adult who received the AZD1222 COVID-19 vaccine. CDR3 residues: CASSLAGEGKPDTQYF. The DNA for the CDR3 is TGTGCCAGCAGCTTGGCCGGGGAGGGTAAGCCAGATACGCAGTATTTT.